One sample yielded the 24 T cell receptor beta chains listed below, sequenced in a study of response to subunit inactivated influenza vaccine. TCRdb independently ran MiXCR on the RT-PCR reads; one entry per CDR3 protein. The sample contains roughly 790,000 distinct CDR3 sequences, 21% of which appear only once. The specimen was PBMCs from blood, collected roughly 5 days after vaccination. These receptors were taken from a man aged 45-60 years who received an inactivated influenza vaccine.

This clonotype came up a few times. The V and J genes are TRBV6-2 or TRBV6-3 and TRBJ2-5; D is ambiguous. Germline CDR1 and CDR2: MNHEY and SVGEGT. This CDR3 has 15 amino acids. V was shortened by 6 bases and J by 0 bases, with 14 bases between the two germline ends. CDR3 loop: CASSPGRINQETQYF. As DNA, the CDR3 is TGTGCCAGCAGCCCCGGACGGATAAACCAAGAGACCCAGTACTTC.

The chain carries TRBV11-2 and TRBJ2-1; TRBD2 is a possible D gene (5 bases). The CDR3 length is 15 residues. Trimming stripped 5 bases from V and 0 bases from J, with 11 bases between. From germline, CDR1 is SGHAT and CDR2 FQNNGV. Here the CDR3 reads CASSTGLSSYNEQFF. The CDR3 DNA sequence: TGTGCCAGCAGCACTGGACTGAGCTCCTACAATGAGCAGTTCTTC.

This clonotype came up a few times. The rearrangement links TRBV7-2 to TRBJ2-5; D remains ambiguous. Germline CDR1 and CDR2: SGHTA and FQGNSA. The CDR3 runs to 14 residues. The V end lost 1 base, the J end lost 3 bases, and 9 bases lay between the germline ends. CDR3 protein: CASSLDHGKETQYF. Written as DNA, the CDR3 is TGTGCCAGCAGCTTAGATCACGGAAAAGAGACCCAGTACTTC.

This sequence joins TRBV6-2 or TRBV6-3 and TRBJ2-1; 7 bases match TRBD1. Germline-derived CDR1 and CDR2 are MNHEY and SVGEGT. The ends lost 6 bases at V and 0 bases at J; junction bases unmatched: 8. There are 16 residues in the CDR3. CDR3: CASRDEGAPSYNEQFF. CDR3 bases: TGTGCCAGCAGGGATGAGGGGGCACCCTCCTACAATGAGCAGTTCTTC.

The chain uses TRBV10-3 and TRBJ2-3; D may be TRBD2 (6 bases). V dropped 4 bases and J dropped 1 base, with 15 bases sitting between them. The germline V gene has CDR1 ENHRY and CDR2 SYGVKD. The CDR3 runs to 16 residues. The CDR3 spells CAISGSLAARTDTQYF. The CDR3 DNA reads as TGTGCCATCAGTGGGTCTTTAGCGGCCCGCACAGATACGCAGTATTTT.

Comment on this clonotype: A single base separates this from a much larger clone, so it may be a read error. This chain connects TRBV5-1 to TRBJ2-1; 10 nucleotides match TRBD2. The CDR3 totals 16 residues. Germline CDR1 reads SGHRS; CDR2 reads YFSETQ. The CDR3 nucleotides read TGCGCCAGCAGGTTGGCCGCGGCTAGCGGGAGAGGGGAGCAGTTCTTC. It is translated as CASRLAAASGRGEQFF.

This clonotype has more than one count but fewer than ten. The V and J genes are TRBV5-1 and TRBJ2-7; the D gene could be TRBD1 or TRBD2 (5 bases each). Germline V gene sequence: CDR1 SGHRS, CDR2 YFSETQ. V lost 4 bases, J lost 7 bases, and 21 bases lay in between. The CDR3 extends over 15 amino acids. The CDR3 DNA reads TGCGCCAGCAGCCCCTACCGACAGTCTACGGGGGAGCAGTACTTC. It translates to CASSPYRQSTGEQYF.

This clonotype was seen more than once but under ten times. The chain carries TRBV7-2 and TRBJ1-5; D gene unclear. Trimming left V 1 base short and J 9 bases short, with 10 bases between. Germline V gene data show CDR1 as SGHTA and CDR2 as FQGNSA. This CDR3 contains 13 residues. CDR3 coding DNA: TGTGCCAGCAGCTTAGGACGAAGGACGCCCCAGCATTTT. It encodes CASSLGRRTPQHF.

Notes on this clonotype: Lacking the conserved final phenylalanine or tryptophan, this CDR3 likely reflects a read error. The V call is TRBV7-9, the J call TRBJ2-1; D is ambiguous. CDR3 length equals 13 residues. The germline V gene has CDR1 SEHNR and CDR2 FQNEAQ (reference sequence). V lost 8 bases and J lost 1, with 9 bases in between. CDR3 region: CASESASYNEQFL. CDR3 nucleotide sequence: TGTGCCAGCGAATCTGCTTCCTACAATGAGCAGTTCTTA.

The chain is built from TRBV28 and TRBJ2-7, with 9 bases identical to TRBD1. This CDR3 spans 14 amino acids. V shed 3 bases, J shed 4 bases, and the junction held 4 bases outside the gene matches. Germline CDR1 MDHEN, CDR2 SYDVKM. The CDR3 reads CASSFVTGGYEQYF. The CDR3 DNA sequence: TGTGCCAGCAGTTTCGTGACAGGGGGGTACGAGCAGTACTTC. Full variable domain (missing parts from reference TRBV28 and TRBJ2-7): DVKVTQSSRYLVKRTGEKVFLECVQDMDHENMFWYRQDPGLGLRLIYFSYDVKMKEKGDIPEGYSVSREKKERFSLILESASTNQTSMYLCASSFVTGGYEQYFGPGTRLTVT.

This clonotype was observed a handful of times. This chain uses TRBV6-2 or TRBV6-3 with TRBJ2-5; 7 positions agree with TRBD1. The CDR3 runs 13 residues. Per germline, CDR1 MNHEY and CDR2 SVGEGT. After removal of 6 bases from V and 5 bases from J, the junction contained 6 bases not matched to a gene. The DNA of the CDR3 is TGTGCCAGCAGGAGTACAGGGGCCGAGACCCAGTACTTC. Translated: CASRSTGAETQYF.

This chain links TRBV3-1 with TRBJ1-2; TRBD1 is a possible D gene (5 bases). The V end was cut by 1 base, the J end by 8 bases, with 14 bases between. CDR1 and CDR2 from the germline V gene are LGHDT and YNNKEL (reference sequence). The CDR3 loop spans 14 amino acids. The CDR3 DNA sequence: TGTGCCAGCAGCCAAGGGCTGGGGGACGGCGGCTACACCTTC. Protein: CASSQGLGDGGYTF.

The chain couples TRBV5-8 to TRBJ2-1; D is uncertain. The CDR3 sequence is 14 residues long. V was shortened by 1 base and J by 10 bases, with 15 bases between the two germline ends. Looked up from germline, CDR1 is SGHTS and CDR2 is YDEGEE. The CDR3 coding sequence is TGTGCCAGCAGCTTGCGCTTACCAGAAGAAGAGCAGTTCTTC. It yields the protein CASSLRLPEEEQFF.

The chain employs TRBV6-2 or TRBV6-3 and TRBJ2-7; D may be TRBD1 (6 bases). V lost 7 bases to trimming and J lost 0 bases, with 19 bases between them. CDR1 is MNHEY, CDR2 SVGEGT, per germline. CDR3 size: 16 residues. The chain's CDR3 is CASTPTGTSDSYEQYF. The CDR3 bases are TGTGCCAGCACCCCCACCGGGACATCCGACTCCTACGAGCAGTACTTC.

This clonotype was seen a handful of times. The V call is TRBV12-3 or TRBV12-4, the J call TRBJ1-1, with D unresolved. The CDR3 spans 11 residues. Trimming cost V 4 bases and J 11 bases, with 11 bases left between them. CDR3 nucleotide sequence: TGTGCCAGCAGTTCCGGGCTGGCGGCTTTCTTT. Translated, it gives CASSSGLAAFF.

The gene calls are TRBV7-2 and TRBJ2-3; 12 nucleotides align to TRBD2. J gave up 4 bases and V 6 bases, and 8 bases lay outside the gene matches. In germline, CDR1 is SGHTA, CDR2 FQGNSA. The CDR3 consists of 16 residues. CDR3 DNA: TGTGCCAGCAGGAAGACTAGCGGGAGAAGTGCAGATACGCAGTATTTT. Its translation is CASRKTSGRSADTQYF.

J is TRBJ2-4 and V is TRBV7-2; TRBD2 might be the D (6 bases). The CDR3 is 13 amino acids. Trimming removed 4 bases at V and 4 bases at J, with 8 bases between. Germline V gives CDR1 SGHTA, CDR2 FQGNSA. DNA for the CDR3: TGTGCCAGCAGCTCCGGGAGTAAAAACATTCAGTACTTC. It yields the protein CASSSGSKNIQYF. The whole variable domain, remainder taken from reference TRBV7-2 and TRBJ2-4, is GAGVSQSPSNKVTEKGKDVELRCDPISGHTALYWYRQSLGQGLEFLIYFQGNSAPDKSGLPSDRFSAERTGGSVSTLTIQRTQQEDSAVYLCASSSGSKNIQYFGAGTRLSVL.

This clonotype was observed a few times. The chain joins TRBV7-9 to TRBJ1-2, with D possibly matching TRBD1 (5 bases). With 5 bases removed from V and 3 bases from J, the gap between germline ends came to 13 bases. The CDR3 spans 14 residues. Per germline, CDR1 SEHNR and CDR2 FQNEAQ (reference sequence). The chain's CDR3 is CASSPPGGDYGYTF. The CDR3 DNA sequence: TGTGCCAGCAGCCCCCCGGGAGGGGACTATGGCTACACCTTC.

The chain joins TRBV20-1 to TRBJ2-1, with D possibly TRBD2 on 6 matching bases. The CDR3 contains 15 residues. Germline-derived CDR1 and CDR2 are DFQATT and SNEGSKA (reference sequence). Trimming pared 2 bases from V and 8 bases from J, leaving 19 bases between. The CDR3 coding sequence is TGCAGTGCTAGAAATTTTCAGGTACGACTAGATGAGCAGTTCTTC. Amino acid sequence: CSARNFQVRLDEQFF.

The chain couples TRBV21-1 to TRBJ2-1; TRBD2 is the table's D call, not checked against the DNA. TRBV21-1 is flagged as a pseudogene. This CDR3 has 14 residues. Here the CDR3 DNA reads TGTGCCAGCAGTATACGGGACTCAGGGGATGAGCAGTTCTTC. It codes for CASSIRDSGDEQFF.

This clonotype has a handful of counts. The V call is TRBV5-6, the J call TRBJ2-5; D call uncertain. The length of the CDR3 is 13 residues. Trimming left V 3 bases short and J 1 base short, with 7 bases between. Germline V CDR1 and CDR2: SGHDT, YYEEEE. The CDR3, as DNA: TGTGCCAGCAGCTCTCCGAGCCAAGAGACCCAGTACTTC. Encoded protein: CASSSPSQETQYF.

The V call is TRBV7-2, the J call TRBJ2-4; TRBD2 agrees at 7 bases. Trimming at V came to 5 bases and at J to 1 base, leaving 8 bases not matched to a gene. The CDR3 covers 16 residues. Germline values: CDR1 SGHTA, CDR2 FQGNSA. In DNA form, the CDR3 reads TGTGCCAGCAGCCTCTCAGGACTAGTGGCCAAAAACATTCAGTACTTC. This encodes CASSLSGLVAKNIQYF.

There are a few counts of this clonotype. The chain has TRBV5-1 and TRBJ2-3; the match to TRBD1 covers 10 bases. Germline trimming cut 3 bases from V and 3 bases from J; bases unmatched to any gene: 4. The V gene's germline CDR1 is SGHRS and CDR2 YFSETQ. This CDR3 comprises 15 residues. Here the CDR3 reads CASSWGTGDTDTQYF. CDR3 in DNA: TGCGCCAGCAGCTGGGGGACAGGGGATACAGATACGCAGTATTTT.

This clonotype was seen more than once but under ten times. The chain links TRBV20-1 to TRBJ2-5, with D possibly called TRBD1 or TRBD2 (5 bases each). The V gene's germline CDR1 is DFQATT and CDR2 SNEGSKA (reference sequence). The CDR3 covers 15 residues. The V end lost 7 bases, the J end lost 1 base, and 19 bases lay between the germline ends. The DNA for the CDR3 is TGCAGTGTCATATCGGGGCAGGACCCCCAAGAGACCCAGTACTTC. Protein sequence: CSVISGQDPQETQYF.